This entry concerns a single T cell receptor (beta chain). Its target antigen remains unknown. Base qualities were left out, and no much larger clone turns up one base away. The donors belonged to the validation cohort of around 130 subjects, which was separate from the approximately 700-subject first cohort. The record originates from a study of cytomegalovirus exposure and HLA in healthy donors (dated by TCRdb to 2017 to 2019). Context from the whole study: The 670 or so repertoires of the first cohort and the 110 or so validation repertoires were produced on the same platform, according to a later analysis. Besides the first cohort of approximately 710 subjects, a separate validation cohort made up of 120 different subjects was used. To predict cytomegalovirus infection status, the study combined high-throughput TCR immunosequencing, statistical association of individual TCRs with disease status, and machine learning. The aim of the study was to test whether cataloging public T cell receptors could identify signatures of past pathogen exposure. The paper's findings and limits, for the study overall: In vitro tests confirmed that a few of the cytomegalovirus-associated TCR beta chains recognize cytomegalovirus antigens. A later analysis found that TCRs clustered in the first cohort also tended to co-occur in the 120 validation repertoires, with more than 90% of cluster scores above 0. Most TCR sequences were seen in very few donors, while some public TCRs were found in many individuals. Cytomegalovirus status was reported to be diagnosed by the classifier with high specificity and sensitivity in both the original and validation cohorts. The authors suggested that the approach could potentially be extended to other disease states and immunological phenotypes. A later analysis had no HLA typing for the validation cohort, so co-occurrence there was scored across all 110 or so repertoires. The study listed 164 TCR beta chains as associated with cytomegalovirus.

The library was built by means of the immunoSEQ multiplex PCR assay. Regarding the original processing steps: A statistical classification framework was developed to diagnose cytomegalovirus status using the catalog of TCR beta chain sequences. This is the immuneACCESS table as TCRdb keeps it, with only in-frame sequences that have V and J called. A part of the clones is gone; compared with another copy, unresolved V genes explain less than half, and the rest is unexplained. The V and J calls and the clone size are those of that table, but D and trimming were determined from the DNA. For this sample there are some 99,000 clones; 85% to 90% appear just once. The ten biggest clones cover approximately 2.3% of the sample. The CDR3 has 15 amino acids, counting the end cysteine and phenylalanine. Only CDR3 DNA is held: 45 bases, read in frame from base 1. CDR1 MDHEN and CDR2 SYDVKM were looked up in the germline V gene. V is cut back by 5 bases and J by 6 bases, with 12 bases in the junction unmatched.

The receptor chain draws on TRBV28 and TRBJ1-2, with 7 bases aligning to TRBD1. This clonotype was sampled from a woman in her late teens or twenties in good health and CMV-seronegative. The sequenced sample consisted of PBMCs. The DNA is as follows: TGTGCCAGCAGTATCCCGTCGACAGGGTTGGATGGCTACACCTTC. This yields the protein CASSIPSTGLDGYTF.